This TCR beta chain was recovered during a study of cytomegalovirus exposure and HLA in healthy donors. Donors came from a validation cohort of fewer than 150 subjects, distinct from the first 666-subject cohort. Study conclusions and caveats: In vitro data verified a few CMV-associated chains as specific for CMV antigens. Many donors carried some public TCRs, although rarity characterized most TCR sequences. High specificity and sensitivity for cytomegalovirus status were reported for the classifier.

With regard to this clone: Its specificity is not known.

The CDR3 loop spans 13 amino acids. Germline V CDR1 and CDR2: SGHDN, FVKESK. Trimming at V came to 1 base and at J to 9 bases, leaving 3 bases not matched to a gene. Method: immunoSEQ multiplex PCR; TCRdb's copy keeps in-frame clones and lacks some. The sample lists about 120,000 clones, about 84% occurring once. The rearrangement joins TRBV14 to TRBJ2-1, with 7 bases aligning to TRBD1. The origin of this receptor is a man between 18 and 29 years old in good health and CMV-seronegative. Sequenced input: PBMCs. The CDR3 nucleotides are TGTGCCAGCAGCCAAGCTCGGACAGGTGAGCAGTTCTTC. Protein sequence: CASSQARTGEQFF.